The T cell receptor (beta chain) described here comes from a study of radiation and T cells in renal cell carcinoma. Study at large: Nephrectomy followed 15 Gy stereotactic body radiation by 4 weeks. Study-level results: Baseline intratumoral clonotype presence is unknown without pretreatment biopsies. In blood, top tumor clones expanded by 2 weeks, shrinking by 4.

Remarks on this clone: Its antigen is not identified.

Generated by immunoSEQ multiplex PCR, the TCRdb table keeps only in-frame clones and is missing some. The data contain some 150,000 clones, roughly 87% of them singletons. The sample's time point: blood 2 weeks post-SBRT. Noted treatment: 15 Gy SBRT to primary tumor, nephrectomy 4 weeks later. The tumor was a clear cell renal cell carcinoma. The TCR was taken from a woman between 45 and 60 years old with renal cell carcinoma. The starting material was blood, obtained from a patient whose treatment included radiotherapy and nephrectomy.

This CDR3 is CSVVGPVNEQFF. The DNA of the CDR3 is TGCAGCGTTGTTGGCCCGGTAAATGAGCAGTTCTTC. The V and J genes are TRBV29-1 and TRBJ2-1; no firm D call. Germline lookup yields CDR1 SQVTM and CDR2 ANQGSEA. The CDR3 contains 12 residues. V lost 4 bases to trimming and J lost 7 bases, with 11 bases between them.